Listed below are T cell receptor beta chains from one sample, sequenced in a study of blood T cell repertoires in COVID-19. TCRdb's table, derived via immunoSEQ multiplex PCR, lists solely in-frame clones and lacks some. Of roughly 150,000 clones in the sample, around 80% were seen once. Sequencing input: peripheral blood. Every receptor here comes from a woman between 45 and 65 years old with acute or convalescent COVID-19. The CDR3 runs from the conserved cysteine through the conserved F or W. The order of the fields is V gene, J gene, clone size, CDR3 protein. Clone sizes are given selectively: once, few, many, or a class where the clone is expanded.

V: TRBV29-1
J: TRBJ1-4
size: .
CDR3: CSVEERGLDEKLFF

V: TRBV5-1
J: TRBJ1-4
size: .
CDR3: CASSVGSTANEKLFF

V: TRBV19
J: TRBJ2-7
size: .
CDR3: CASSARTTGTSGYEQYF

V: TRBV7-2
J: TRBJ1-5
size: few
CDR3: CASSLDTGGPRPQHF

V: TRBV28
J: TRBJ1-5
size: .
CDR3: CASKNTGNSNQPQHF

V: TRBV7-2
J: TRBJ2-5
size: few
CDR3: CASSLNPPPRGGLMQTQYF

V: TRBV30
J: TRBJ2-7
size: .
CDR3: CASRGVNEQYF

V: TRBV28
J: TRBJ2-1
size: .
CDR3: CASSPLGGTGGINEQFF

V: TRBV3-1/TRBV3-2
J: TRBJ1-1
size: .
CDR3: CASSQGFTGKNTEAFF

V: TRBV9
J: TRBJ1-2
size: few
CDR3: CASSVSQGATDGYTF

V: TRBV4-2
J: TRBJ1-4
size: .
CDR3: CASSQDADRGREKLFF

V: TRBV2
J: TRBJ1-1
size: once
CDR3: CASSSQQGAIEAFF

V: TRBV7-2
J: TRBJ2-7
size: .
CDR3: CASSLDPGGPYEQYF

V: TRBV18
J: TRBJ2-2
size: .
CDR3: CASSEYDRSGTGELFF

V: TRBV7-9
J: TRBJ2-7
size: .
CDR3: CASSFPGEAYEQYF

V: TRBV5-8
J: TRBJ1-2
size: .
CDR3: CASSGHFETANYGYTF

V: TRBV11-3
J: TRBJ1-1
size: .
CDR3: CASSLYQGQAFF